The T cell receptor beta chain described here comes from a study of T cells in Graves' hyperthyroidism and ophthalmopathy. Points from the study as a whole: A 13 V-J model separated ophthalmopathy from stable hyperthyroidism.

V dropped 5 bases and J dropped 2; count of bases not matched to a gene: 10. Germline loops: CDR1 SGHAT, CDR2 FQNNGV. The CDR3 extends over 17 amino acids. Subjects aged 18 to 65 presented with newly diagnosed hyperthyroidism of less than 2 months' duration. Patients were excluded because of uncontrolled infection, other autoimmune disease, pregnancy or lactation. Together with thyroid ultrasound, orbital computed tomography, serum thyroxine and TRAb, clinical symptoms were used for diagnoses. Amplified TCR beta CDR3 regions came from RNA transcripts. HTBI primers drove first-round RT-PCR of the TCR CDR3. TCRdb fed the multiplex PCR reads into MiXCR, producing one record per CDR3 protein. The sample has hundreds of thousands of distinct CDR3 sequences, about 17% seen once. This clonotype was picked up many times. The antigen remains undetermined.

This sequence was found in a woman aged 45-65 years with Graves' hyperthyroidism that later progressed to Graves' ophthalmopathy. V usage is TRBV11-2 and J usage is TRBJ2-5; TRBD1 matches at 11 bases. The specimen sequenced was blood. CDR3 bases: TGTGCCAGCAGCCCCACCGCGGACAGGGGGCTTCAAGAGACCCAGTACTTC. Its translation is CASSPTADRGLQETQYF.